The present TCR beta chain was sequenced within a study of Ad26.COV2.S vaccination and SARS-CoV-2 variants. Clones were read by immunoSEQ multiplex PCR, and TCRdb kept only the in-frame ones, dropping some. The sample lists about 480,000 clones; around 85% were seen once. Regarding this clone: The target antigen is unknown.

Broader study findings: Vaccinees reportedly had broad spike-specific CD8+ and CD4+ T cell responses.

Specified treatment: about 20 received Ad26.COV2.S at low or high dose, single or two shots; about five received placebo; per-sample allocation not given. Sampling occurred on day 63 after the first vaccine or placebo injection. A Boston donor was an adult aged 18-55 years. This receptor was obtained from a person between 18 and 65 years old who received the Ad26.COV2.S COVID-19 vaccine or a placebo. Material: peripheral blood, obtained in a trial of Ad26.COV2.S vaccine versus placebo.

The CDR3 DNA reads as TGTGCCAGCAGCCCACACAGGGGGCGAGGTAGAAACACCATATATTTT. Its translation: CASSPHRGRGRNTIYF. The rearrangement uses TRBV9 and TRBJ1-3; 9 positions agree with TRBD1. Germline CDR1 reads SGDLS; CDR2 reads YYNGEE. The CDR3 has 16 amino acids. Trimming cost V 4 bases and J 5 bases; bases outside gene matches: 10.